The T cell receptor (beta chain) described here comes from a study of T cells after somatic rescue of genetic block. Repertoires were generated with immunoSEQ multiplex PCR, while TCRdb's copy carries only in-frame clones and drops some. Found here are some 74,000 clones, more than 75% of them singletons; the top ten hold approximately 2.9%. The trim removed 0 bases at V and 1 base at J, leaving 8 bases unmatched. Germline CDR1 is SGHNT and CDR2 is YYREEE (reference sequence). The CDR3 covers 18 residues. The sample taken for sequencing was peripheral blood mononuclear cells (PBMCs). The chain combines TRBV5-4 with TRBJ2-1; 9 positions match TRBD1. The clonotype comes from a young man. The CDR3 nucleotides read TGTGCCAGCAGCTTGGGCGGGACAGGGTATGGGTCCTACAATGAGCAGTTCTTC. This encodes CASSLGGTGYGSYNEQFF.